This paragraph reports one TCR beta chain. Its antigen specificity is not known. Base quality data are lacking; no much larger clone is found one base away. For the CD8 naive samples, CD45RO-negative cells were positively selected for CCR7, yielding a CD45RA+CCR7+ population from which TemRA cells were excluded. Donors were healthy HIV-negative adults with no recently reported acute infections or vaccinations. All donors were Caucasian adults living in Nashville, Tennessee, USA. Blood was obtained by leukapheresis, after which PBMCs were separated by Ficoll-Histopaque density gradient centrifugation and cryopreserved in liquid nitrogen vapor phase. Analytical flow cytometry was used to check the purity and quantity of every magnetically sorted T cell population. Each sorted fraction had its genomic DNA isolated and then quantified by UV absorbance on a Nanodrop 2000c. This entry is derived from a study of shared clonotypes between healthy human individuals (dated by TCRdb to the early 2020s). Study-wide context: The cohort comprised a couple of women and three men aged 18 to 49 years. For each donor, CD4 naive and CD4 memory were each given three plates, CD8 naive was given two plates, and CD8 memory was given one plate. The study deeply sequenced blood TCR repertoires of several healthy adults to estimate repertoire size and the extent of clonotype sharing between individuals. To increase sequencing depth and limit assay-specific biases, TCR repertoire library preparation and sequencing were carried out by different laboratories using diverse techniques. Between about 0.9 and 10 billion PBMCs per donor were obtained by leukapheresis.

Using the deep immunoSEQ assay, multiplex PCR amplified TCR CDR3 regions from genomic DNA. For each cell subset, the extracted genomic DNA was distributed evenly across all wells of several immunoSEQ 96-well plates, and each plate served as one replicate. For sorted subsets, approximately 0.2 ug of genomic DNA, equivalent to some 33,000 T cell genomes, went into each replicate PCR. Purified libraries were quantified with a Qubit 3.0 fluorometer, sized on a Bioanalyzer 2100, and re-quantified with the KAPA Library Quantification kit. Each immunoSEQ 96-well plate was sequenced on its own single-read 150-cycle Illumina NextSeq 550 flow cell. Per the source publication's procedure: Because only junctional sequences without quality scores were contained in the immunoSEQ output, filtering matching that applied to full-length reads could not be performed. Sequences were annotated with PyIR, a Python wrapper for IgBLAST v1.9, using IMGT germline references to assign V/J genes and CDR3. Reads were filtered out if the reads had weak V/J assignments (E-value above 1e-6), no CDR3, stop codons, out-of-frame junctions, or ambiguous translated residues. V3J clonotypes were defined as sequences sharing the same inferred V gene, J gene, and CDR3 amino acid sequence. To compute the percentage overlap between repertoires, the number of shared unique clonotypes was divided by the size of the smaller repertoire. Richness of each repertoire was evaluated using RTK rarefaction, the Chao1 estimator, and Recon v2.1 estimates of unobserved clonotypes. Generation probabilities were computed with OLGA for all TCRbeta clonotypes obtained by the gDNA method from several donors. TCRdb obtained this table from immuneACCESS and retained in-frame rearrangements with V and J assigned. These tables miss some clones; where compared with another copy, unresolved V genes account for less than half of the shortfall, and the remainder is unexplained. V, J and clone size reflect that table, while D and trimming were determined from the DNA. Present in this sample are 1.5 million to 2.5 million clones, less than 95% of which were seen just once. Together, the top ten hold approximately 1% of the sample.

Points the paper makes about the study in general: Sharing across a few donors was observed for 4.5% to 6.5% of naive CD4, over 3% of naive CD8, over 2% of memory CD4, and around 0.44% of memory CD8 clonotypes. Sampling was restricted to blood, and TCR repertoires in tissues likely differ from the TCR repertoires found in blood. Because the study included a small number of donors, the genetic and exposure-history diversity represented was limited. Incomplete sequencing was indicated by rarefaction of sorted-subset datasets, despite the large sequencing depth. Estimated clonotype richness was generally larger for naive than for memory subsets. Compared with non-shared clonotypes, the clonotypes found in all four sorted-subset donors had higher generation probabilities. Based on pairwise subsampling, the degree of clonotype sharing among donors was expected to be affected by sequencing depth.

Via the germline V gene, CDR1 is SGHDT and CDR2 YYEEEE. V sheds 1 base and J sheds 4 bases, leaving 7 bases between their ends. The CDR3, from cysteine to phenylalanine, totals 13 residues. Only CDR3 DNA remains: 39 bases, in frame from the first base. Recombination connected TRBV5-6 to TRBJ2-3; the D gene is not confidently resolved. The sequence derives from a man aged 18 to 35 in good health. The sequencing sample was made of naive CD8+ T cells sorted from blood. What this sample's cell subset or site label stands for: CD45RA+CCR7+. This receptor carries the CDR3 CASSLTDADTQYF. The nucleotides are TGTGCCAGCAGCTTGACAGACGCAGATACGCAGTATTTT. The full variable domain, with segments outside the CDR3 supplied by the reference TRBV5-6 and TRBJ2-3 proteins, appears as DAGVTQSPTHLIKTRGQQVTLRCSPKSGHDTVSWYQQALGQGPQFIFQYYEEEERQRGNFPDRFSGHQFPNYSSELNVNALLLGDSALYLCASSLTDADTQYFGPGTRLTVL.